This TCR beta chain was documented in a study of human T cells and chemical hapten exposure. Study results and limitations: There was a positive correlation between PT1 expanded TCR counts and patch test score.

Time point defined: pre-sensitization, week 0. Treatment of the sample: therapeutic diphenylcyclopropenone sensitization with weekly scalp DPC. CDR1 is SGHDT, CDR2 YYEEEE, per germline. The V gene lost 4 bases and the J gene lost 6 bases, with 8 bases spanning the gap. The CDR3 totals 12 residues. Each CDR3 protein gets one entry after TCRdb re-called the RACE reads with MiXCR. The data contain about 380,000 distinct CDR3 sequences, 4.5% to 5.5% of them singletons. The sample holds many counts of this clonotype. Its cognate antigen is unknown. The sequencing used whole blood, collected in connection with sensitization to the hapten diphenylcyclopropenone (DPC). This chain uses TRBV5-6 with TRBJ1-5; D call uncertain. This sequence was found in a woman aged 45 to 65 with alopecia areata. Some clones in this sample may be carry-over from other donors' samples. The CDR3 bases are TGTGCCAGCAGCCAGCATAGTCAGCCCCAGCATTTT. Translated: CASSQHSQPQHF. The whole variable domain, filled in from reference TRBV5-6 and TRBJ1-5, reads DAGVTQSPTHLIKTRGQQVTLRCSPKSGHDTVSWYQQALGQGPQFIFQYYEEEERQRGNFPDRFSGHQFPNYSSELNVNALLLGDSALYLCASSQHSQPQHFGDGTRLSIL.